The present T cell receptor (beta chain) was sequenced within a study of T cell repertoires in cytomegalovirus infection. Study-wide results and caveats: What dominated the ex vivo response were HLA-C-restricted CMV-specific TCR beta clonotypes.

The table lists this clonotype with a few counts. The antigen remains undetermined. A single record per CDR3 protein comes from TCRdb applying MiXCR to the reads. The sample lists hundreds of thousands of distinct CDR3 sequences, almost 30% occurring once. CDR1 is MNHEY, CDR2 SMNVEV, per germline (reference sequence). This CDR3 has 14 amino acids. V was clipped by 6 bases and J by 9 bases; unmatched bases: 7. This specimen was cultured PBMCs, taken from culture after CMV antigen stimulation. V usage is TRBV27 and J usage is TRBJ2-1; TRBD1 matches 11 bases. The TCR sequence derives from a human donor in good health (CMV status not recorded). Some clones in this sample may be carry-over from other donors' samples. The CDR3 bases are TGTGCCAGCAGGAGGACAGGGGGCGAAGGTGAGCAGTTCTTC. Translating gives CASRRTGGEGEQFF.